A selection of T cell receptor beta chains follows, all from one sample in a study of T-cell reconstitution after alpha-beta-depleted transplantation in children. TCRdb re-derived calls from the PCR reads in MiXCR, one entry per CDR3 protein. The sample includes about 580,000 distinct CDR3 sequences, about 21% of them seen just once. Here the sequenced sample was PBMCs, mostly from graft donor cells, taken 360 days after TCRalphabeta/CD19-depleted stem cell transplant. Source of these receptors: a boy in the first two years of life who had a stem cell transplant for acute myeloid leukemia, so the T cells may come from the graft donor. Each CDR3 is given with its conserved first and last residue. A D gene is named only where the DNA matches it firmly. Clone sizes are given selectively: once, few, many, or a class where the clone is expanded.

>-|TRBV29-1|TRBJ1-1|many
CSVDTQEGTEAFF
TGCAGCGTTGATACCCAGGAGGGGACTGAAGCTTTCTTT
>-|TRBV10-3|TRBJ2-7|many
CAISEWGEQYF
TGTGCCATCAGTGAGTGGGGGGAGCAGTACTTC
>TRBD1|TRBV12-3/TRBV12-4|TRBJ1-3|-
CASSTTGGNTIYF
TGTGCCAGCAGTACGACAGGGGGCAACACCATATATTTT
>TRBD2|TRBV12-3/TRBV12-4|TRBJ2-3|many
CASSFVAGGHTDTQYF
TGTGCCAGCAGTTTTGTAGCGGGGGGGCATACAGATACGCAGTATTTT
>-|TRBV20-1|TRBJ1-5|many
CSASLGPVSNQPQHF
TGCAGTGCTAGTTTAGGGCCCGTGAGCAATCAGCCCCAGCATTTT
>-|TRBV20-1|TRBJ2-3|-
CSARERVEGHDTQYF
TGCAGTGCTAGAGAACGGGTAGAAGGACACGATACGCAGTATTTT
>-|TRBV20-1|TRBJ2-6|few
CSTVDGPAGANVLTF
TGCAGTACAGTAGACGGCCCAGCGGGGGCCAACGTCCTGACTTTC
>-|TRBV12-3/TRBV12-4|TRBJ1-3|-
CASSLPGAGNTIYF
TGTGCCAGCAGTTTACCCGGGGCTGGAAACACCATATATTTT
>-|TRBV20-1|TRBJ2-3|-
CSASLGGGRDTQYF
TGCAGTGCTAGCCTTGGAGGGGGGCGGGATACGCAGTATTTT
>TRBD2|TRBV10-3|TRBJ2-1|many
CAISLLAGDNNEQFF
TGTGCCATCAGTTTACTAGCGGGGGACAACAATGAGCAGTTCTTC
>TRBD1|TRBV5-6|TRBJ2-7|-
CASSLAGQGHYEQYF
TGTGCCAGCAGCTTGGCGGGACAGGGACACTACGAGCAGTACTTC
>-|TRBV12-3/TRBV12-4|TRBJ2-1|few
CASSQGGVTVNEQFF
TGTGCCAGCAGTCAAGGAGGGGTGACGGTAAATGAGCAGTTCTTC
>TRBD1|TRBV6-9|TRBJ2-5|-
CASSYSNPGQGAETQYF
TGTGCCAGCAGTTATTCCAATCCGGGACAGGGGGCCGAGACCCAGTACTTC
>TRBD2|TRBV20-1|TRBJ2-1|many
CSARDFQDGGTYNEQFF
TGCAGTGCTAGAGATTTTCAGGACGGGGGGACTTACAATGAGCAGTTCTTC
>TRBD1|TRBV20-1|TRBJ2-5|many
CSAMDRGPSQETQYF
TGCAGTGCCATGGACAGGGGGCCCTCACAAGAGACCCAGTACTTC
>TRBD2|TRBV5-1|TRBJ2-1|-
CASSFLAGATYNEQFF
TGCGCCAGCAGCTTTTTAGCGGGGGCGACCTACAATGAGCAGTTCTTC
>-|TRBV6-6|TRBJ1-1|-
CAVPPGHAAEAFF
TGTGCCGTTCCTCCGGGACACGCGGCTGAAGCTTTCTTT
>-|TRBV12-3/TRBV12-4|TRBJ2-7|-
CASNSSPFHEQYF
TGTGCCAGCAATAGTTCCCCATTCCACGAGCAGTACTTC
>-|TRBV6-1|TRBJ1-1|few
CASSGDRTHMNTEAFF
TGTGCCAGCAGTGGCGACAGAACGCACATGAACACTGAAGCTTTCTTT
>TRBD2|TRBV5-4|TRBJ2-1|-
CASSLPGTSGGQSSYNEQFF
TGTGCCAGCAGCTTGCCAGGGACTAGCGGGGGCCAGAGCTCCTACAATGAGCAGTTCTTC
>-|TRBV20-1|TRBJ1-2|-
CSASPQGYTHGGYGYTF
TGCAGTGCTTCTCCTCAGGGCTACACTCACGGGGGCTATGGCTACACCTTC
>TRBD1|TRBV18|TRBJ2-5|few
CASSPVNRGSVETQYF
TGTGCCAGCTCACCAGTCAACAGGGGGAGCGTAGAGACCCAGTACTTC
>-|TRBV5-1|TRBJ2-1|few
CASSLATGLVDEQFF
TGCGCCAGCAGCTTGGCAACAGGGTTGGTCGATGAGCAGTTCTTC
>-|TRBV20-1|TRBJ2-5|many
CSANNRRQETQYF
TGCAGTGCTAACAACAGGAGGCAAGAGACCCAGTACTTC
>-|TRBV12-3/TRBV12-4|TRBJ2-1|-
CASSLMGGRDNEQFF
TGTGCCAGCAGCCTTATGGGGGGTAGGGACAATGAGCAGTTCTTC
>TRBD1|TRBV20-1|TRBJ1-4|few
CSARDHGQGAEKLFF
TGCAGTGCTAGAGATCACGGACAGGGGGCCGAAAAACTGTTTTTT
>-|TRBV20-1|TRBJ2-4|-
CSARDPKDIQYF
TGCAGTGCTAGAGATCCAAAGGACATTCAGTACTTC
>TRBD1|TRBV7-9|TRBJ2-1|many
CASSTRDRAYNEQFF
TGTGCCAGCAGCACCCGGGACAGGGCCTACAATGAGCAGTTCTTC
>-|TRBV29-1|TRBJ2-2|-
CSVSGLTNTGELFF
TGCAGCGTTTCGGGACTGACGAACACCGGGGAGCTGTTTTTT
>TRBD1|TRBV29-1|TRBJ1-2|-
CSVEMDRPNYGYTF
TGCAGCGTTGAGATGGACAGGCCAAACTATGGCTACACCTTC
>-|TRBV20-1|TRBJ1-1|few
CSARGASMNTEAFF
TGCAGTGCTAGAGGGGCAAGCATGAACACTGAAGCTTTCTTT
>-|TRBV7-8|TRBJ2-1|-
CASSLGRTNEQFF
TGTGCCAGCAGCTTGGGACGGACCAATGAGCAGTTCTTC
>TRBD2|TRBV5-4|TRBJ2-7|few
CASSLLTGGAYEQYF
TGTGCCAGCAGCCTCCTGACGGGAGGGGCCTACGAGCAGTACTTC
>-|TRBV7-2|TRBJ2-5|many
CASSLMGPETQYF
TGTGCCAGCAGCTTAATGGGGCCAGAGACCCAGTACTTC
>-|TRBV6-2/TRBV6-3|TRBJ1-5|-
CASSYGRDDSQPQHF
TGTGCCAGCAGTTACGGCAGGGATGATAGTCAGCCCCAGCATTTT
>TRBD1|TRBV30|TRBJ1-5|few
CAWSRGTGGNQPQHF
TGTGCCTGGAGTAGAGGGACAGGGGGAAATCAGCCCCAGCATTTT
>TRBD1|TRBV20-1|TRBJ2-3|-
CSARGTGADTQYF
TGCAGTGCTAGGGGGACAGGGGCAGATACGCAGTATTTT
>-|TRBV9|TRBJ1-2|-
CASSVEGRGYGYTF
TGTGCCAGCAGCGTAGAGGGCAGAGGCTATGGCTACACCTTC
>-|TRBV28|TRBJ1-5|few
CASSQQGFNQPQHF
TGTGCCAGCAGTCAACAGGGCTTCAATCAGCCCCAGCATTTT
>TRBD1|TRBV12-3/TRBV12-4|TRBJ2-7|many
CASSRGQANYEQYF
TGTGCCAGCAGCCGTGGACAGGCCAACTACGAGCAGTACTTC
>-|TRBV12-3/TRBV12-4|TRBJ1-1|-
CASSRFMNTEAFF
TGTGCCAGCAGTCGTTTTATGAACACTGAAGCTTTCTTT
>TRBD1|TRBV12-3/TRBV12-4|TRBJ2-5|many
CASRSTGGVETQYF
TGTGCCAGCAGATCAACAGGGGGAGTAGAGACCCAGTACTTC
>-|TRBV7-9|TRBJ2-2|many
CASGPRSGNTGELFF
TGTGCCAGCGGGCCACGAAGCGGGAACACCGGGGAGCTGTTTTTT
>-|TRBV28|TRBJ2-3|many
CASSFPFTDTQYF
TGTGCCAGCAGTTTTCCGTTTACAGATACGCAGTATTTT
>TRBD1|TRBV6-5|TRBJ2-7|-
CASSYSDRSYEQYF
TGTGCCAGCAGTTACTCGGACAGGTCCTACGAGCAGTACTTC
>TRBD1|TRBV6-5|TRBJ2-4|-
CASSYRSGGANIQYF
TGTGCCAGCAGTTATCGATCAGGGGGTGCCAACATTCAGTACTTC
>-|TRBV6-5|TRBJ2-1|many
CASAGRYNEQFF
TGTGCCAGCGCGGGGCGGTACAATGAGCAGTTCTTC
>TRBD1|TRBV29-1|TRBJ2-3|many
CSVRQGAAADTQYF
TGCAGCGTGAGACAGGGGGCGGCCGCAGATACGCAGTATTTT
>TRBD2|TRBV7-9|TRBJ2-5|few
CASSYGRVVRTAEETQYF
TGTGCCAGCAGCTACGGGAGGGTTGTGAGGACAGCTGAAGAGACCCAGTACTTC
>TRBD2|TRBV6-2/TRBV6-3|TRBJ2-7|once
CASSSISGTRTYEQYF
TGTGCCAGCAGTTCGATCTCCGGGACTAGAACCTACGAGCAGTACTTC
>-|TRBV21-1|TRBJ2-3|many
CASKGPGLPRTDTQYF
TGTGCCAGCAAGGGTCCGGGACTTCCTCGCACAGATACGCAGTATTTT
>-|TRBV6-5|TRBJ2-1|many
CASSYSIDVEQFF
TGTGCCAGCAGTTACTCGATCGACGTTGAGCAGTTCTTC
>TRBD2|TRBV24-1|TRBJ2-1|-
CATSVGGGQFF
TGTGCCACCAGTGTCGGCGGGGGGCAGTTCTTC